A selection of T cell receptor beta chains follows, all from one sample in a study of CD8+ T cells in alopecia areata. Profiling relied on immunoSEQ multiplex PCR, and the TCRdb table lists in-frame clones only, not all of them. The sample lists more than 150,000 clones, around half occurring once. Source: CD8+ T cells sorted from blood, taken at week 0. The source of these receptors is a human donor with alopecia areata. Each CDR3 is given with its conserved first and last residue. The order of the fields is V gene, J gene, clone size, D gene, CDR3 DNA, CDR3 protein. A D gene is named only where the DNA matches it firmly. A clone size is listed for some rows: how often the clone was seen (once, few, many), or a class if it is expanded.

V: TRBV29-1
J: TRBJ1-4
size: few
D: .
DNA: TGCAGCGTTGTAAGTCAGGGTGAAAAACTGTTTTTT
CDR3: CSVVSQGEKLFF

V: TRBV7-6
J: TRBJ2-1
size: .
D: TRBD2
DNA: TGTGCCAGCAGCCCGAGGACTAGCCCGGCCCACAATGAGCAGTTCTTC
CDR3: CASSPRTSPAHNEQFF

V: TRBV29-1
J: TRBJ2-7
size: few
D: TRBD1
DNA: TGCAGCGTTACCAGGGGGCCATACGAGCAGTACTTC
CDR3: CSVTRGPYEQYF

V: TRBV6-5
J: TRBJ2-7
size: .
D: TRBD2
DNA: TGTGCCAGCTGGGGGACTAGCGGTTCTTACGAGCAGTACTTC
CDR3: CASWGTSGSYEQYF

V: TRBV27
J: TRBJ1-1
size: few
D: .
DNA: TGTGCCAGCAGTTTATCGGTGGGGGCAGGAACTGAAGCTTTCTTT
CDR3: CASSLSVGAGTEAFF

V: TRBV14
J: TRBJ2-3
size: .
D: .
DNA: TGTGCCAGCAGCCAAGAGGGTACCTACACAGATACGCAGTATTTT
CDR3: CASSQEGTYTDTQYF

V: TRBV11-2
J: TRBJ2-7
size: .
D: .
DNA: TGTGCCAGCAGTCCCCTGGGGTACGAGCAGTACTTC
CDR3: CASSPLGYEQYF

V: TRBV5-6
J: TRBJ1-6
size: once
D: .
DNA: TGTGCCAGCAGCTTGGCCGCGTGGAATCCGGGGGATTCACCCCTCCACTTT
CDR3: CASSLAAWNPGDSPLHF

V: TRBV27
J: TRBJ1-5
size: few
D: TRBD1
DNA: TGTGCCAGCTCTCAGGGGGCTTGGCAGCCCCAGCATTTT
CDR3: CASSQGAWQPQHF

V: TRBV15
J: TRBJ2-2
size: .
D: .
DNA: TGTGCCACCAGACGTGCCGGGGAGCTGTTTTTT
CDR3: CATRRAGELFF

V: TRBV7-9
J: TRBJ2-1
size: .
D: .
DNA: TGTGCCTCCCCTGAGCAGTTCTTC
CDR3: CASPEQFF

V: TRBV30
J: TRBJ1-1
size: .
D: TRBD1
DNA: TGTGCCTGGAGAGTGGGACAGGGAATCCCTGAAGCTTTCTTT
CDR3: CAWRVGQGIPEAFF

V: TRBV11-3
J: TRBJ1-1
size: few
D: TRBD1
DNA: TGTGCCAGCAGCTTCGGGACAGCTAATGAAGCTTTCTTT
CDR3: CASSFGTANEAFF

V: TRBV27
J: TRBJ1-5
size: .
D: TRBD1
DNA: TGTGCCAGCAGTCCTTCGACAGGGGAGTCCAATCAGCCCCAGCATTTT
CDR3: CASSPSTGESNQPQHF

V: TRBV25-1
J: TRBJ1-5
size: .
D: .
DNA: TGTGCCAGCAGTGCGAATAGCAATCAGCCCCAGCATTTT
CDR3: CASSANSNQPQHF

V: TRBV5-6
J: TRBJ2-1
size: few
D: .
DNA: TGTGCCAGCAGCTCAGAGACTGAGCAGTTCTTC
CDR3: CASSSETEQFF

V: TRBV10-2
J: TRBJ2-1
size: .
D: TRBD2
DNA: TGCGCCAGCAGTGGACTAGCGGAGACCTACAATGAGCAGTTCTTC
CDR3: CASSGLAETYNEQFF

V: TRBV29-1
J: TRBJ1-2
size: .
D: .
DNA: TGCAGCGTTGAAGGGGGACTGAAACTAAATGGCTACACCTTC
CDR3: CSVEGGLKLNGYTF

V: TRBV4-3
J: TRBJ1-1
size: few
D: .
DNA: TGCGCCAGCAGCCAGGATTCCCCCCCGGGGGGCACTGAAGCTTTCTTT
CDR3: CASSQDSPPGGTEAFF

V: TRBV29-1
J: TRBJ2-1
size: few
D: .
DNA: TGCAGCGTTCCCGTGACAAGTAGTGAGCAGTTCTTC
CDR3: CSVPVTSSEQFF

V: TRBV27
J: TRBJ2-1
size: .
D: TRBD2
DNA: TGTGCCAGCAGTTTATCGTGGACTAGCGGGTTCTACAATGAGCAGTTCTTC
CDR3: CASSLSWTSGFYNEQFF

V: TRBV30
J: TRBJ1-1
size: .
D: .
DNA: TGTGCCTGGAGTAGACAGAACACTGAAGCTTTCTTT
CDR3: CAWSRQNTEAFF

V: TRBV5-1
J: TRBJ2-1
size: .
D: .
DNA: TGCGCCAGCAGACTAAGGGCCTCCGTGGGAGAGCAGTTCTTC
CDR3: CASRLRASVGEQFF

V: TRBV27
J: TRBJ1-2
size: once
D: .
DNA: TGTGCCAGCAGTCCCGACACAGGTCTTTTGGGCTACACCTTC
CDR3: CASSPDTGLLGYTF

V: TRBV6-5
J: TRBJ1-2
size: .
D: .
DNA: TGTGCCAGCAGTACGGACCCTACGAACTATGGCTACACCTTC
CDR3: CASSTDPTNYGYTF

V: TRBV23-1
J: TRBJ1-6
size: .
D: .
DNA: TGCGCCAGCAGTCAACGGGCAGCCTTCGATTCACCCCTCCACTTT
CDR3: CASSQRAAFDSPLHF

V: TRBV29-1
J: TRBJ2-7
size: .
D: .
DNA: TGCAGCGTTGGGAGCCCAGGGAAGGCCACCTACGAGCAGTACTTC
CDR3: CSVGSPGKATYEQYF

V: TRBV13
J: TRBJ2-2
size: .
D: .
DNA: TGTGCCACTGTAGCGACCGGGGAGCTGTTTTTT
CDR3: CATVATGELFF

V: TRBV25-1
J: TRBJ1-1
size: .
D: TRBD1
DNA: TGTGCCAGCAGTATCGAGGGGGCCACTGAAGCTTTCTTT
CDR3: CASSIEGATEAFF

V: TRBV29-1
J: TRBJ2-7
size: few
D: .
DNA: TGCAGCGTTGTCGCAGGGAAGGGCGAGCAGTACTTC
CDR3: CSVVAGKGEQYF

V: TRBV30
J: TRBJ1-1
size: .
D: .
DNA: TGTGCCTGGAGTCCCCATTCCAATGAAGCTTTCTTT
CDR3: CAWSPHSNEAFF

V: TRBV13
J: TRBJ2-7
size: few
D: TRBD2
DNA: TGTGCCAGCAGCTTAGGGGCTAGCGGGGCTTACGAGCAGTACTTC
CDR3: CASSLGASGAYEQYF